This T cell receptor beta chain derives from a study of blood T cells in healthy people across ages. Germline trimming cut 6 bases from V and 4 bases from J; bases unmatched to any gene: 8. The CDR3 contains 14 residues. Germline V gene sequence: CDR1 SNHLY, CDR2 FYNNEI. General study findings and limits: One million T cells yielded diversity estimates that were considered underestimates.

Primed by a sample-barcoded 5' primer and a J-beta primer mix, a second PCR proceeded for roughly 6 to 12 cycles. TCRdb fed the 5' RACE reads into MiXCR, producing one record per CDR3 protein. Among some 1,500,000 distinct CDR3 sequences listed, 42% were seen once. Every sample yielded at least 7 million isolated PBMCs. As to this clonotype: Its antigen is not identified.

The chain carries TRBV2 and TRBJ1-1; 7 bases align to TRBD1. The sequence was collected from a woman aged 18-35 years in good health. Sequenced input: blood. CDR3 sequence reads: CASRVQGGFTEAFF. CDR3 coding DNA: TGTGCCAGCAGGGTCCAGGGGGGTTTCACTGAAGCTTTCTTT.